The 20 T cell receptor beta chains reported below all come from one sample, sequenced in a study of shared clonotypes between healthy human individuals. The protocol was immunoSEQ multiplex PCR, while the TCRdb copy is restricted to in-frame clones and leaves out a portion. The sample contains 2 million to 2.5 million clones, approximately 95% of which appear only once. The sequenced material came from naive CD4+ T cells from PBMCs. Subset described: CD45RA+ positively selected. These receptors all stem from a man younger than 35 in good health. Some clones in this sample may be carry-over from other donors' samples.

The V and J genes are TRBV4-1 and TRBJ2-5, with D uncertain. This CDR3 is built from 13 residues. Trimming stripped 2 bases from V and 4 bases from J, with 8 bases between. Germline V gives CDR1 MGHRA, CDR2 YSYEKL. The CDR3 DNA is TGCGCCAGCAGCCAACTCCCGATAGAGACCCAGTACTTC. This sequence encodes CASSQLPIETQYF.

The V gene is TRBV5-1, the J gene TRBJ2-3; tentatively, D is TRBD2 (6 bases). The CDR3 covers 16 residues. Germline V gives CDR1 SGHRS, CDR2 YFSETQ. V dropped 2 bases and J dropped 0 bases, with 13 bases sitting between them. The CDR3 nucleotides are TGCGCCAGCAGCTTATTAGCGGAGCAGAGCACAGATACGCAGTATTTT. This sequence encodes CASSLLAEQSTDTQYF.

The V call is TRBV5-4, the J call TRBJ1-4, with a tentative D call TRBD1 (5 bases). Germline CDR1 reads SGHNT; CDR2 reads YYREEE (reference sequence). Trimming cost V 4 bases and J 8 bases, with 18 bases left between them. The CDR3 has 15 amino acids. The CDR3 loop reads CASSQMEGASEKLFF. CDR3 nucleotide sequence: TGTGCCAGCAGCCAGATGGAAGGGGCAAGCGAAAAACTGTTTTTT.

This chain uses TRBV21-1 with TRBJ1-5; the DNA was not compared with TRBD1, the D call given in the table. TRBV21-1 is classified as a pseudogene. The CDR3 is 18 amino acids. The CDR3 sequence: CASSRRYPGQGASQPQHF. CDR3 nucleotides: TGTGCCAGCAGCAGGAGATACCCGGGACAGGGGGCAAGTCAGCCCCAGCATTTT.

The V gene is TRBV2, the J gene TRBJ2-3; 7 bases align to TRBD2. Looked up from germline, CDR1 is SNHLY and CDR2 is FYNNEI. This CDR3 has 12 residues. J lost 2 bases, V lost 11 bases, and 4 bases had no gene match. The DNA of the CDR3 is TGTGCCGGTGGGGACTACACAGATACGCAGTATTTT. Translating it yields CAGGDYTDTQYF.

This chain joins TRBV7-9 and TRBJ2-6, with 11 bases identical to TRBD1. This CDR3 has 18 residues. CDR1 is SEHNR, CDR2 FQNEAQ, per germline (reference sequence). Trimming at V came to 0 bases and at J to 2 bases, leaving 3 bases not matched to a gene. CDR3 sequence reads: CASSLAKDRGPGANVLTF. The DNA of the CDR3 is TGTGCCAGCAGCTTAGCCAAGGACAGGGGGCCTGGGGCCAACGTCCTGACTTTC.

The chain uses TRBV28 and TRBJ2-3; TRBD1 is a possible D gene (6 bases). Germline-derived CDR1 and CDR2 are MDHEN and SYDVKM. This CDR3 has 15 amino acids. The V end was cut by 4 bases, the J end by 1 base, with 12 bases between. Written as DNA, the CDR3 is TGTGCCAGCAGTTCCCAGGGGATTGGCACAGATACGCAGTATTTT. The encoded protein is CASSSQGIGTDTQYF.

The rearrangement links TRBV5-5 to TRBJ1-2; TRBD1 might be the D (6 bases). V lost 1 base to trimming and J lost 10 bases, with 20 bases between them. The CDR3 is made up of 15 amino acids. Looked up from germline, CDR1 is SGHKS and CDR2 is YYEKEE (reference sequence). In nucleotides, the CDR3 is TGTGCCAGCAGCTTGTTTGGGGAGGGCAGGGGAATCTACACCTTC. It specifies CASSLFGEGRGIYTF.

V usage is TRBV14 and J usage is TRBJ2-2, with 7 bases identical to TRBD2. This CDR3 contains 16 residues. Germline CDR1 reads SGHDN; CDR2 reads FVKESK. Unmatched junction bases numbered 6, after V lost 3 bases and J lost 2 bases. CDR3 nucleotides: TGTGCCAGCAGCCAGGCACTAGCGTTAAACACCGGGGAGCTGTTTTTT. The encoded protein is CASSQALALNTGELFF.

The V call is TRBV5-4, the J call TRBJ2-5; 11 nucleotides line up with TRBD2. CDR3 length: 15 amino acids. The junction had 4 bases not matched to a gene; V was cut back by 4 bases and J by 2 bases. Germline CDR1 and CDR2: SGHNT and YYREEE (reference sequence). The CDR3 is CASSGLAGPQETQYF. For the CDR3, the DNA is TGTGCCAGCAGCGGACTAGCGGGCCCACAAGAGACCCAGTACTTC.

V usage is TRBV29-1 and J usage is TRBJ2-1, with D possibly matching TRBD2 (6 bases). V lost 4 bases and J lost 0, with 13 bases in between. Germline-derived CDR1 and CDR2 are SQVTM and ANQGSEA. The CDR3 totals 15 residues. The CDR3 DNA follows: TGCAGCGTTGGCTTTCCGGGGGACTCCTACAATGAGCAGTTCTTC. This encodes CSVGFPGDSYNEQFF.

The chain links TRBV5-1 to TRBJ1-4; TRBD1 is a possible D gene (5 bases). Trimming removed 6 bases at V and 7 bases at J, with 13 bases between. This CDR3 contains 13 residues. Germline-derived CDR1 and CDR2 are SGHRS and YFSETQ. The CDR3 DNA sequence: TGCGCCAGCAAAGCGGGGGGGACTGAAAAACTGTTTTTT. Encoded protein: CASKAGGTEKLFF.

The chain joins TRBV30 to TRBJ2-2; a weak D match, TRBD1 (6 bases). Germline assignment: CDR1 GTSNPN and CDR2 SVGIG (reference sequence). V was trimmed by 6 bases and J by 0 bases, leaving 14 bases between them. The CDR3 spans 15 residues. CDR3 amino acids: CACRLDRPNTGELFF. CDR3 in DNA: TGTGCCTGCAGGCTGGACAGACCGAACACCGGGGAGCTGTTTTTT.

V usage is TRBV6-6 and J usage is TRBJ2-1; 13 bases map to TRBD2. CDR1 and CDR2 (germline): MNHNY, SVGAGI (reference sequence). This CDR3 has 16 amino acids. Losses at the gene ends were 7 bases for V and 8 bases for J; bases not matched to a gene: 11. CDR3: CASTWTSGSFQDEQFF. The CDR3 DNA reads as TGTGCCAGCACCTGGACTAGCGGGAGTTTCCAGGATGAGCAGTTCTTC.

The CDR3 is CASSPPSTNTDTQYF. CDR3 nucleotide sequence: TGTGCCAGCAGTCCGCCGTCGACTAATACAGATACGCAGTATTTT. This chain connects TRBV7-9 to TRBJ2-3, with TRBD2 as a possible D gene (5 bases). Germline V lookup: CDR1 SEHNR, CDR2 FQNEAQ (reference sequence). CDR3 length equals 15 residues. V was pared by 6 bases and J by 3 bases, with 16 bases between. The whole variable domain, remainder taken from reference TRBV7-9 and TRBJ2-3, is DTGVSQNPRHKITKRGQNVTFRCDPISEHNRLYWYRQTLGQGPEFLTYFQNEAQLEKSRLLSDRFSAERPKGSFSTLEIQRTEQGDSAMYLCASSPPSTNTDTQYFGPGTRLTVL.

This chain connects TRBV28 to TRBJ1-2, with unresolved D. Germline lookup yields CDR1 MDHEN and CDR2 SYDVKM. The CDR3 spans 12 residues. V lost 7 bases, J lost 7 bases, and 13 bases lay in between. The DNA for the CDR3 is TGTGCCAGCACAACTGGGTTTGGTGGCTACACCTTC. Its protein is CASTTGFGGYTF.

This clone was recorded once. The chain joins TRBV28 to TRBJ2-1; TRBD2 aligns across 10 bases. Germline V gene data show CDR1 as MDHEN and CDR2 as SYDVKM. The junction had 12 bases not matched to a gene; V was cut back by 5 bases and J by 8 bases. This CDR3 is 16 amino acids long. CDR3 residues: CASSPDLAGVSDEQFF. DNA of the CDR3: TGTGCCAGCAGTCCCGATCTAGCGGGAGTATCTGATGAGCAGTTCTTC.

The rearrangement links TRBV9 to TRBJ2-2; 12 nucleotides match TRBD2. Trimming took 0 bases from V and 2 from J; bases not matched to a gene: 2. CDR1 is SGDLS, CDR2 YYNGEE, per germline. There are 17 residues in the CDR3. The CDR3 is CASSVGGLAGNTGELFF. The CDR3 region has the DNA TGTGCCAGCAGCGTAGGCGGACTAGCGGGAAACACCGGGGAGCTGTTTTTT.

This clone occurred a few times. The chain couples TRBV27 to TRBJ2-7, with 11 bases matching TRBD2. Trimming removed 6 bases from V and 1 base from J; junction bases left unmatched: 5. This CDR3 is 15 amino acids long. Germline assignment: CDR1 MNHEY and CDR2 SMNVEV (reference sequence). Written as DNA, the CDR3 is TGTGCCAGCAGGAGGACTAGCGGGCAATCCTACGAGCAGTACTTC. Translating gives CASRRTSGQSYEQYF.

The CDR3 reads CASSLNSPLAAQETQYF. The CDR3 nucleotides are TGCGCCAGCAGCTTGAATTCCCCCCTGGCAGCGCAAGAGACCCAGTACTTC. The chain couples TRBV5-1 to TRBJ2-5; the D is unclear. The germline V and J ends were trimmed by 1 base and 2 bases, with 18 bases remaining between them. Germline V CDR1 and CDR2: SGHRS, YFSETQ. The CDR3 runs to 17 residues.